This section outlines one T cell receptor (beta chain) sequence together with its context. Sequencing was performed with immunoSEQ multiplex PCR; in TCRdb, only in-frame clones are kept and a portion is missing. The sample records around 56,000 clones, roughly 90% being singletons. The CDR3 contains 13 residues. The germline gives CDR1 GTSNPN, CDR2 SVGIG (reference sequence). V lost 2 bases and J lost 7, with 11 bases in between. The data were taken from a study of OX40 agonist ivuxolimab in advanced cancers. The TCR originated in an adult with an advanced solid tumor such as melanoma, head and neck, liver or kidney cancer. The material was CD4+ or CD8+ T cells sorted from blood, obtained in a trial of the OX40 agonist ivuxolimab. The rearrangement uses TRBV30 and TRBJ2-2; D is ambiguous. The CDR3 sequence: CAWSPAYIGELFF. CDR3 nucleotides: TGTGCCTGGAGTCCTGCCTATATCGGGGAGCTGTTTTTT.